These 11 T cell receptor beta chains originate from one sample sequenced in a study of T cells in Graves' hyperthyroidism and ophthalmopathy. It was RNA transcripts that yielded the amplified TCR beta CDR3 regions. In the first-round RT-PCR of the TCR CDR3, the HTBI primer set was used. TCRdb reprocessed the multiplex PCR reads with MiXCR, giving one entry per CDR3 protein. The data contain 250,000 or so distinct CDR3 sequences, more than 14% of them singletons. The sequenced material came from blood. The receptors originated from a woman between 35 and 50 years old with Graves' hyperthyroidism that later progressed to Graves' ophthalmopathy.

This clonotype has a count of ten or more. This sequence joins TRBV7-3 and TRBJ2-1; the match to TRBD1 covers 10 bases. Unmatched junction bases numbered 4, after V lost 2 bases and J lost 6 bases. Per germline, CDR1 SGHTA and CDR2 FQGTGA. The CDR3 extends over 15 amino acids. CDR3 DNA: TGTGCCAGCAGCTTAGGACAGGGGGGAGGCAATGAGCAGTTCTTC. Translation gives CASSLGQGGGNEQFF.

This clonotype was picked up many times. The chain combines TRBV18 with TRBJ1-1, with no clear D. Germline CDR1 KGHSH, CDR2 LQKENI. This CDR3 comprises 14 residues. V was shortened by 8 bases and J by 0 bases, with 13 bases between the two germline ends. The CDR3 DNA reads TGTGCCAGCCAAAGGGCGAATTTGAACACTGAAGCTTTCTTT. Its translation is CASQRANLNTEAFF.

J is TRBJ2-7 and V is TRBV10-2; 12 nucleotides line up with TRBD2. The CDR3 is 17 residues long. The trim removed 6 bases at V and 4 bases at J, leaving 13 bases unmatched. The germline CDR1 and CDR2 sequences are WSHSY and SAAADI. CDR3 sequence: CASRKTSGRSVWYEQYF. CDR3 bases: TGCGCCAGCAGGAAGACTAGCGGGAGATCTGTGTGGTACGAGCAGTACTTC.

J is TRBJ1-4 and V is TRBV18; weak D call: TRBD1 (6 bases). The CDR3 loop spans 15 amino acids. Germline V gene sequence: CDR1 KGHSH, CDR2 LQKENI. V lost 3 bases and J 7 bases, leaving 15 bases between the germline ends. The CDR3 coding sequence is TGTGCCAGCTCACCTTCAAGGGGGGCAGGTGAAAAACTGTTTTTT. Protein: CASSPSRGAGEKLFF.

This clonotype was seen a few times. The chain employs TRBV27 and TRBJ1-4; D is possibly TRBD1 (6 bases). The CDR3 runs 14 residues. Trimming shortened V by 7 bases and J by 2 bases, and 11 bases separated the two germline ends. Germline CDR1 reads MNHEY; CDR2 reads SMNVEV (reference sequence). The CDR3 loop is CASKRGRTNEKLFF. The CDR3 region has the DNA TGTGCCAGCAAAAGGGGGAGGACTAATGAAAAACTGTTTTTT. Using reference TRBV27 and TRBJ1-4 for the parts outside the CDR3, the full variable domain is EAQVTQNPRYLITVTGKKLTVTCSQNMNHEYMSWYRQDPGLGLRQIYYSMNVEVTDKGDVPEGYKVSRKEKRNFPLILESPSPNQTSLYFCASKRGRTNEKLFFGSGTQLSVL.

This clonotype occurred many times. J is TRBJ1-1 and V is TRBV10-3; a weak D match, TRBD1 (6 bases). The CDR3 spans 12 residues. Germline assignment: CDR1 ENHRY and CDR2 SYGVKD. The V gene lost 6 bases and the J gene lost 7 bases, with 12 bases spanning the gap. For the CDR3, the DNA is TGTGCCATCAGAACAGGGCGTGGTGAAGCTTTCTTT. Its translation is CAIRTGRGEAFF.

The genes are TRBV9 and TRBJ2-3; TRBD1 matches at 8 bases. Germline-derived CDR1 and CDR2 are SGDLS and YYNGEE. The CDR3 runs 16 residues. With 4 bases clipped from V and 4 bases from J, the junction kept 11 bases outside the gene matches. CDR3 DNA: TGTGCCAGCAGCCCGTACTCAGGGGGCGGCGCAGATACGCAGTATTTT. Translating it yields CASSPYSGGGADTQYF.

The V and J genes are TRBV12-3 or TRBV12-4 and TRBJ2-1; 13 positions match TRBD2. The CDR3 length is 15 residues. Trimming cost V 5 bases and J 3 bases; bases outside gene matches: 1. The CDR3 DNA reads TGTGCCAGCAGTGGACTAGCGGGGGACTACAATGAGCAGTTCTTC. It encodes CASSGLAGDYNEQFF.

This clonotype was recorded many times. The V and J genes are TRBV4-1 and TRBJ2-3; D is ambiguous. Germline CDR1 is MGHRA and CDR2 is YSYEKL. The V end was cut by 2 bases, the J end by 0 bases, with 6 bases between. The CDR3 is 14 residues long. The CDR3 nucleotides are TGCGCCAGCAGCCAATTGGACAGCACAGATACGCAGTATTTT. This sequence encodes CASSQLDSTDTQYF.

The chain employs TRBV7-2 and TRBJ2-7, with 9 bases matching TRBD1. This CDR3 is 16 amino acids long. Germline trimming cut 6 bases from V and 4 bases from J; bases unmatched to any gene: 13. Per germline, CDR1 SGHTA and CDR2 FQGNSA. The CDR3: CASRRTPGTGSYEQYF. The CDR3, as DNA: TGTGCCAGCAGACGAACCCCCGGGACAGGGAGTTACGAGCAGTACTTC. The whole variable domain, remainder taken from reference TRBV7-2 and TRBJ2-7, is GAGVSQSPSNKVTEKGKDVELRCDPISGHTALYWYRQSLGQGLEFLIYFQGNSAPDKSGLPSDRFSAERTGGSVSTLTIQRTQQEDSAVYLCASRRTPGTGSYEQYFGPGTRLTVT.

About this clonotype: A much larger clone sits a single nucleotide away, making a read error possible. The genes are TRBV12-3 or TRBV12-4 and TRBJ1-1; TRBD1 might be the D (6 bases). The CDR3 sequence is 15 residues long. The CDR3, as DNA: TGTGCCAGCAGTTTAGGAAATCCAGGGGACACTGGAGCTTTCTTT. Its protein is CASSLGNPGDTGAFF.